The clone carrying this T cell receptor (beta chain) has ten or more counts. Its antigen is unidentified. The entry originates in a study of identical twins. From the 5' RACE reads, TCRdb called clonotypes with MiXCR, one entry per CDR3 protein. In the table there are about 570,000 distinct CDR3 sequences, more than 9% of which are singletons. Whole-study findings and limits: With monozygotic twins, out-of-frame TCR alpha sharing exceeded what models estimated.

The CDR3 extends over 13 amino acids. V dropped 6 bases and J dropped 6; count of bases not matched to a gene: 6. The data also belong to a second study, concerning yellow fever vaccine responses in identical twins.

The chain carries TRBV12-3 or TRBV12-4 and TRBJ2-7, with 9 bases aligning to TRBD2. The TCR originated in a woman younger than 35 in good health. What was sequenced was PBMCs. For the CDR3, the DNA is TGTGCCAGCAGCTCCCTGACTAGCGGCGAGCAGTACTTC. It yields the protein CASSSLTSGEQYF.